The rows below give T cell receptor beta chains drawn from one sample of a study of glioma-infiltrating T cells. TCRdb independently ran MiXCR on the multiplex PCR reads; one entry per CDR3 protein. Altogether approximately 120,000 distinct CDR3 sequences are present, less than 30% being singletons, with the ten largest covering about a third. The source material was glioma tissue, nonneoplastic brain tissue, or PBMCs (not recorded which). The receptors stem from a human donor with low-grade glioma or glioblastoma, undergoing nonglioma brain surgery, or in good health (not recorded which). The CDR3 runs from the conserved cysteine through the conserved F or W. D genes are given only for firm matches. Clone size appears in some rows only: once, few, many, or a class for an expanded clone.

V gene: TRBV7-2; CDR3 length: 17; D gene: -; clone size: many; J gene: TRBJ1-1; CDR3 DNA: TGTGCCAGCAGCTTAAGTTTCGGGACACCCGGGGGAAAGGGAGCTTTCTTT; CDR3 protein: CASSLSFGTPGGKGAFF
V gene: TRBV28; CDR3 length: 10; D gene: -; clone size: -; J gene: TRBJ1-1; CDR3 DNA: TGTGCCCGACGGGACACTGAAGCTTTCTTT; CDR3 protein: CARRDTEAFF
V gene: TRBV2; CDR3 length: 16; D gene: TRBD1; clone size: many; J gene: TRBJ2-3; CDR3 DNA: TGTGCCAGCAGGAACTTGGACAGGGGGCGCGGAGATACGCAGTATTTT; CDR3 protein: CASRNLDRGRGDTQYF
V gene: TRBV14; CDR3 length: 15; D gene: -; clone size: many; J gene: TRBJ2-7; CDR3 DNA: TGTGCCAGCAGCCCAACCCGGGGGAGCTCCTACGAGCAGTACTTC; CDR3 protein: CASSPTRGSSYEQYF
V gene: TRBV20-1; CDR3 length: 14; D gene: TRBD2; clone size: many; J gene: TRBJ2-1; CDR3 DNA: TGCAGTGCTAGAGTGGCGGGAGCTGGTAATGAGCAGTTCTTC; CDR3 protein: CSARVAGAGNEQFF
V gene: TRBV7-9; CDR3 length: 13; D gene: -; clone size: many; J gene: TRBJ1-2; CDR3 DNA: TGTGCCAGCAGCAATACGGCAGCCTATGGCTACACCTTC; CDR3 protein: CASSNTAAYGYTF
V gene: TRBV7-6; CDR3 length: 16; D gene: TRBD1; clone size: many; J gene: TRBJ1-5; CDR3 DNA: TGTGCCAGCAGCTTAGGGGGTGGGACAGGGTCCCAGCCCCAGCATTTT; CDR3 protein: CASSLGGGTGSQPQHF
V gene: TRBV11-2; CDR3 length: 17; D gene: TRBD2; clone size: -; J gene: TRBJ2-5; CDR3 DNA: TGTGCCAGCAGCCCTAGGCAGAGCGGGAGGGCCGAGGAGACCCAGTACTTC; CDR3 protein: CASSPRQSGRAEETQYF
V gene: TRBV7-2; CDR3 length: 20; D gene: -; clone size: many; J gene: TRBJ2-3; CDR3 DNA: TGTGCCAGCAGCTTAGCTCGGATCGGACAGCCCCAGAGTCGCACAGATACGCAGTATTTT; CDR3 protein: CASSLARIGQPQSRTDTQYF
V gene: TRBV25-1; CDR3 length: 14; D gene: TRBD1; clone size: many; J gene: TRBJ1-2; CDR3 DNA: TGTGCCAGCAGCGACGACAGGGCCGGTTATGGCTACACCTTC; CDR3 protein: CASSDDRAGYGYTF
V gene: TRBV2; CDR3 length: 16; D gene: -; clone size: -; J gene: TRBJ2-7; CDR3 DNA: TGTGCCAGCAGGCCCCTTCCTAGGACCCTCTTCTACGAGCAGTACTTC; CDR3 protein: CASRPLPRTLFYEQYF
V gene: TRBV6-2/TRBV6-3; CDR3 length: 16; D gene: -; clone size: -; J gene: TRBJ1-4; CDR3 DNA: TGTGCCAGCAGTTACAAAGGAGTTCCAACTAATGAAAAACTGCTTTTT; CDR3 protein: CASSYKGVPTNEKLLF
V gene: TRBV2; CDR3 length: 12; D gene: -; clone size: -; J gene: TRBJ2-1; CDR3 DNA: TGTGCCGGCAGTGGATTCGCGACCCCGCCGATCTTC; CDR3 protein: CAGSGFATPPIF
V gene: TRBV19; CDR3 length: 15; D gene: TRBD2; clone size: once; J gene: TRBJ2-1; CDR3 DNA: TGTGCCAGTAGTATAGGGGCGGGAGCCTGCAATGAGCAGTTCTTC; CDR3 protein: CASSIGAGACNEQFF
V gene: TRBV30; CDR3 length: 15; D gene: -; clone size: few; J gene: TRBJ1-1; CDR3 DNA: TGTGCCTGGAGGGGAAGGGGAGGGATGAACACTGAAGCTTTCTTT; CDR3 protein: CAWRGRGGMNTEAFF